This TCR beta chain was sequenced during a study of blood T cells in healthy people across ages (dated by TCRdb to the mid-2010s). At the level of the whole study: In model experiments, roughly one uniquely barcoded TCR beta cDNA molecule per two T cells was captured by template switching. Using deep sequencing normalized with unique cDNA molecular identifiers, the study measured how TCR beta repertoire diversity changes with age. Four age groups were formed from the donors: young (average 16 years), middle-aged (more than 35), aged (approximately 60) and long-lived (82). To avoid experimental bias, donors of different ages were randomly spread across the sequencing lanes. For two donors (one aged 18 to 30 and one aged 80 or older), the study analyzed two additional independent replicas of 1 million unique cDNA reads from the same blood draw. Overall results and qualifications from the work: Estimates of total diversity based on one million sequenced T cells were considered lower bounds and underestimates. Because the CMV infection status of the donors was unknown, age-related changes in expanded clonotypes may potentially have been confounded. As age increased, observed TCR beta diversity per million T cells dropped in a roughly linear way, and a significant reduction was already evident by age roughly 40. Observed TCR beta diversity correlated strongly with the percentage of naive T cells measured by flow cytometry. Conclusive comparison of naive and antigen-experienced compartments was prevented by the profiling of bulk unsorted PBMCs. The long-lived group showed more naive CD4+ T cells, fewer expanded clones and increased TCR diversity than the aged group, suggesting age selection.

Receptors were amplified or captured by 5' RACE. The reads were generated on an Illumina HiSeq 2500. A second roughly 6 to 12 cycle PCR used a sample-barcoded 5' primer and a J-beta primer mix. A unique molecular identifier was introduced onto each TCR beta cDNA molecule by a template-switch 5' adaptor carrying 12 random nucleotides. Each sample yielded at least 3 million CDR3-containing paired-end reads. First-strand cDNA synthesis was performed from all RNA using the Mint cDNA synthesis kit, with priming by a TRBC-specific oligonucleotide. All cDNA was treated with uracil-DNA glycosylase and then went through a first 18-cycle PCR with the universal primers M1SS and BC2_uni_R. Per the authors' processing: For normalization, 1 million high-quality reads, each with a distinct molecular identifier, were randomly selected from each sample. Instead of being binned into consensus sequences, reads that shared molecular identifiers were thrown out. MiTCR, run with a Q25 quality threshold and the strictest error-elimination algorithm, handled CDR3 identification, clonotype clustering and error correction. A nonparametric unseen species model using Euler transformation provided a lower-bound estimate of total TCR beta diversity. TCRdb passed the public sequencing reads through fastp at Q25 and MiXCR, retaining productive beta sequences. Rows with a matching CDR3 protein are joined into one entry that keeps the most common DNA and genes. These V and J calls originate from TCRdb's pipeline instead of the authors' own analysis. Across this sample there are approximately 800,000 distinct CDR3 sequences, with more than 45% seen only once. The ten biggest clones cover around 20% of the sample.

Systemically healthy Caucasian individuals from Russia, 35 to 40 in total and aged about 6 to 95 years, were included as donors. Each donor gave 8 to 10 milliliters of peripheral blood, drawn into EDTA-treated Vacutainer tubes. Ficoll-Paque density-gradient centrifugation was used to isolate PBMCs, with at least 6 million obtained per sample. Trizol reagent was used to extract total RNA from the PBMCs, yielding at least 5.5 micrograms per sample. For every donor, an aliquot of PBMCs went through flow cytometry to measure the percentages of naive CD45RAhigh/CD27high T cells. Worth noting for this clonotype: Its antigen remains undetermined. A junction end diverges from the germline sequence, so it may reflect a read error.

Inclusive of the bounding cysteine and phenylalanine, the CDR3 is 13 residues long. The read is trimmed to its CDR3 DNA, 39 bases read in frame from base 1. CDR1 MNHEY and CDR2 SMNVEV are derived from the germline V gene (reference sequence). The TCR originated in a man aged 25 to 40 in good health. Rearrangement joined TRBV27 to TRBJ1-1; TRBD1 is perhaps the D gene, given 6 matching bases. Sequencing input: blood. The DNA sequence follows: TGTGCCTGCAGCGAACAGGGTCGCACTGAAGCTTTCTTT. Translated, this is CACSEQGRTEAFF.